This T cell receptor beta chain came from a study of cytomegalovirus exposure and HLA in healthy donors. Study results and limitations: Cytomegalovirus status was reportedly diagnosed by the classifier with high sensitivity and specificity.

Comments on this clone: Antigen: not known.

CDR3 length: 21 amino acids. CDR1 LGHNA and CDR2 YSLEER come from the germline V gene. Trimming removed 5 bases from V and 0 bases from J; junction bases left unmatched: 21. In the PCR, 60 Vbeta and 13 Jbeta primers were used. TCRdb keeps only in-frame clones here, not all; method: immunoSEQ multiplex PCR. The data show about 200,000 clones, roughly 74% seen once. Sample: PBMCs. The TCR originated in a woman under 40 in good health and CMV-seronegative. This chain connects TRBV4-3 to TRBJ2-2; 7 nucleotides agree with TRBD2. The CDR3 protein is CASSTRDYFGRAVSNTGELFF. The CDR3 coding sequence is TGCGCCAGCAGCACGCGGGACTATTTTGGCCGAGCGGTCTCGAACACCGGGGAGCTGTTTTTT.